This entry describes one T cell receptor beta chain. The clone's antigen remains unknown. The record has no base qualities; no much larger clone is one base away. The entry originates in a study of T cell responses to AZD1222 COVID-19 vaccine (dated by TCRdb to 2020 to 2023). Study-level background: AZD1222 recipients whose second dose came at about 4 weeks and those whose second dose came at about 12 weeks were combined into one group, since spike-specific TCR depth and breadth did not differ between the two schedules. TCR sequencing was performed for 233 trial participants, of whom roughly 200 were given two doses of AZD1222 and approximately 26 were given two doses of MenACWY control vaccine. Trial participants were enrolled by age into subgroups of 18-55, 56-69 and 70-plus years, and approximately 150, 30 and 60 TCR-sequenced participants, respectively, were included in these subgroups.

The time point label, as the study defines it: baseline before first vaccination. Samples from vaccinated people were obtained from the UK trials COV001 and COV002, which included a single-blind randomized controlled phase 2/3 trial of AZD1222 (ChAdOx1 nCoV-19) in healthy adults. Trial participant PBMC samples were collected at day 0 and day 28 after the second dose for TCRbeta chain sequencing. What the research found in general, with its limitations: Conclusions about previously exposed vaccinees are limited because only six or seven AZD1222 recipients were SARS-CoV-2 seropositive at baseline. Epitopes outside the regions mutated in the B.1.351 and B.1.1.7 variants were reportedly recognized by nearly half of the unique spike-specific TCRs. After two AZD1222 doses, both the breadth and the depth of spike-specific TCRs were significantly higher than at day 0 and than in MenACWY recipients. Because no day 14 peak-response samples were available, the repertoires could be characterized only after the peak T cell response. Participants were mostly white British, with more females than males. The authors suggested clonal diversity may have been underestimated. Vaccine-associated CD4 TCRs spanned the whole spike protein, with dominant responses in regions 160-218 and 743-854. The 56-69-year group was small, and its depth increase did not reach significance, likely because of low power.

The CDR3 regions of human TCRbeta chains were subjected to immunosequencing. The authors processed their data as follows. Repertoire TCRs were checked for matches against a reference library of SARS-CoV-2-specific TCRs that had been generated using the MIRA antigen-specificity platform. Breadth was defined as the fraction of unique TCRs that were SARS-CoV-2-associated, and depth was defined as the fraction of total T cells that were SARS-CoV-2-associated. Using the MIRA data, every spike-specific TCR was mapped to the spike region that the TCR reacted to and assigned to either a CD4 or a CD8 class. Log10-transformed breadth and depth values were compared by one-way ANOVA with Sidak's multiple comparisons tests. This immuneACCESS table, as held by TCRdb, lists in-frame sequences with V and J called but not all clones. Of the missing ones, under half trace to an unresolved V gene in checked studies; the others have no known cause. The V and J calls and clone size were taken over from that table, and D and trimming were inferred from the DNA. This sample comprises roughly 99,000 clones, around nine tenths of them detected only once. The leading ten clones occupy 20% to 25% of the sample.

The CDR3 runs 15 residues from the cysteine to the phenylalanine. Only the CDR3 part of the read is kept: 45 bases, read in frame from the first base. Cut back by 5 bases and 4 bases, the V and J ends lie 17 bases apart. CDR1 and CDR2 were assigned from the germline V gene as SGHAT and FQNNGV. The sequencing here drew on peripheral blood, taken on day 0 of AZD1222 vaccination. This sequence originates from an adult in good health. The sequence is built from TRBV11-2 and TRBJ2-5, and the D gene may be TRBD1, 6 bases matching. The CDR3 amino acid sequence is: CASSPIRQVLETQYF. The sequenced DNA: TGTGCCAGCAGCCCAATCAGACAGGTTTTAGAGACCCAGTACTTC.